Sequencing of this T cell receptor beta chain was carried out in a study of blood T cell repertoires in COVID-19. Across the whole study: Sites in the United States, Italy and Spain provided acute and convalescent COVID-19 samples. PBMCs, B-cell-depleted T cells, or T cells were the source of the cDNA or gDNA that made up the material.

Original analysis: The assay estimated nucleated cells by amplifying reference gene primers. Sequenced by immunoSEQ multiplex PCR; TCRdb stores in-frame clones only, minus some. That table is the source of V, J and clone size, and D and trimming were worked out from the DNA. The data show under 95,000 clones, with approximately 90% seen just once and about 2.5% held by the top ten. Seattle enrolled patients during active infection and tracked them longitudinally. The TCR originated in a man aged 45-65 years with COVID-19, enrolled during active disease. The sample was peripheral blood.

The CDR3 DNA reads as TGTGCCAGCAGTGATTTAGGAGTGAACACTGAAGCTTTCTTT. Its protein product is CASSDLGVNTEAFF. The V call is TRBV2, the J call TRBJ1-1; no firm D call. The germline V gene encodes CDR1 SNHLY and CDR2 FYNNEI. Trimming pared 3 bases from V and 0 bases from J, leaving 8 bases between. The CDR3 is made up of 14 amino acids.